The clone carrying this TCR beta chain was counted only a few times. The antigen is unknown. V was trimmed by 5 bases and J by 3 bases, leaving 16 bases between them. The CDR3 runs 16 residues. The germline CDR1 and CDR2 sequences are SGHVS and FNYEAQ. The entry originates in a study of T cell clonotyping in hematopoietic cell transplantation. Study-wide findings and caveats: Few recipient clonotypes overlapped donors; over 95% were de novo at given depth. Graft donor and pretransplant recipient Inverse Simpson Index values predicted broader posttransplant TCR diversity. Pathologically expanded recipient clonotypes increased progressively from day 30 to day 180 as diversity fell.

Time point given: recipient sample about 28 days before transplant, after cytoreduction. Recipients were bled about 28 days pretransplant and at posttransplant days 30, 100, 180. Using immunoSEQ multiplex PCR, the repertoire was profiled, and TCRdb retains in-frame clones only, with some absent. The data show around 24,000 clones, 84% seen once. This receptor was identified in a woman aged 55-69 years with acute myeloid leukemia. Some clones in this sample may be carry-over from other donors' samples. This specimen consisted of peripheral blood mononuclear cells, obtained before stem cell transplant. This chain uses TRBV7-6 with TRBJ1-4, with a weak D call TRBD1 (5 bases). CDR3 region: CASSKTAWAANEKLFF. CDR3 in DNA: TGTGCCAGCAGCAAGACAGCCTGGGCGGCTAATGAAAAACTGTTTTTT. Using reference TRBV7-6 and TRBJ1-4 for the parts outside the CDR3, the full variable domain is GAGVSQSPRYKVTKRGQDVALRCDPISGHVSLYWYRQALGQGPEFLTYFNYEAQQDKSGLPNDRFSAERPEGSISTLTIQRTEQRDSAMYRCASSKTAWAANEKLFFGSGTQLSVL.